These T cell receptor beta chains were read from a single sample in a study of T cell changes during pregnancy in multiple sclerosis. The protocol was immunoSEQ multiplex PCR, while the TCRdb copy is restricted to in-frame clones and leaves out a portion. This table holds about 68,000 clones, 92% found once. Sequenced material: peripheral blood, taken in the second trimester of pregnancy. Receptors originate from a female donor in good health, enrolled as a control in a pregnancy study. Both conserved end residues are part of each CDR3. The D gene is left open where the match is weak. The size of a clone is reported for some rows only, either as once, few or many, or as a class for expanded clones.

>-|TRBV2|TRBJ1-3|13|-
TGTGCCAGCAGCTCCCTCTCTGGAAACACCATATATTTT
CASSSLSGNTIYF
>-|TRBV25-1|TRBJ2-2|16|-
TGTGCCAGCAGTGAACCCTATGCCACCCCAACCGGGGAGCTGTTTTTT
CASSEPYATPTGELFF
>-|TRBV7-9|TRBJ2-5|18|TRBD2
TGTGCCAGCAGCTTAGTAAGGACTAGCGGAAAACTAGGGGAGACCCAGTACTTC
CASSLVRTSGKLGETQYF
>-|TRBV28|TRBJ1-5|16|-
TGTGCCAGCAGTTTGGACGGGGGTTATAGCAATCAGCCCCAGCATTTT
CASSLDGGYSNQPQHF
>-|TRBV4-2|TRBJ2-3|16|TRBD2
TGTGCCAGCAGCCAAGGGGCCGCGGGAGGTCCGGATACGCAGTATTTT
CASSQGAAGGPDTQYF
>few|TRBV5-1|TRBJ1-1|14|-
TGCGCCAGCAGCCTTCAGGCGCAGAACACTGAAGCTTTCTTT
CASSLQAQNTEAFF
>-|TRBV4-1|TRBJ2-1|15|TRBD2
TGCGCCAGCAGCCAAATGGCTAGCGGGGGGGTGGAGCAGTTCTTC
CASSQMASGGVEQFF
>-|TRBV28|TRBJ2-7|12|-
TGTGCCAGCAGTTTAAGAGGGTACGAGCAGTACTTC
CASSLRGYEQYF
>-|TRBV9|TRBJ2-1|15|-
TGTGCCAGCAGTGGGGGGGCCTTAGACTACAATGAGCAGTTCTTC
CASSGGALDYNEQFF
>-|TRBV5-1|TRBJ1-1|14|-
TGCGCCAGCAGCTTGCTACAGGGGAACACTGAAGCTTTCTTT
CASSLLQGNTEAFF
>-|TRBV4-2|TRBJ2-3|15|-
TGTGCCAGCGGATCCAGGGCAGAAAGCACAGATACGCAGTATTTT
CASGSRAESTDTQYF
>-|TRBV7-2|TRBJ2-1|13|TRBD2
TGTGCCAGCAGCTTTGGACTAGCGGCCGGGCAGTTCTTC
CASSFGLAAGQFF
>-|TRBV5-1|TRBJ1-1|13|-
TGCGCCAGCACGGAAGGGGTGAACACTGAAGCTTTCTTT
CASTEGVNTEAFF